These 8 T cell receptor beta chains came from one sample sequenced in a study of cytomegalovirus exposure and HLA in healthy donors. The primer mix had 60 Vbeta and 13 Jbeta primers. Libraries were prepared by immunoSEQ multiplex PCR; TCRdb keeps only in-frame clonotypes and omits some of them. The table includes about 190,000 clones, 78% detected once. The sequencing sample was made of PBMCs. All receptors come from a woman in her 30s in good health and CMV-seropositive.

This clone is a singleton in its sample. The germline gene is not matched at one end of the junction; a read error may be the cause. The chain carries TRBV4-2 and TRBJ1-1; TRBD1 matches at 7 bases. CDR1 and CDR2 from the germline V gene are LGHNA and YNFKEQ. This CDR3 has 14 residues. CDR3 sequence (DNA): TGTGCCAGCAGCCAAGAGGGGTTTCGGACCAGGGGGGCTTTT. Encoded protein: CASSQEGFRTRGAF.

V is TRBV7-2 and J is TRBJ2-7; possibly TRBD2 for D (5 bases). CDR1 and CDR2 from the germline V gene are SGHTA and FQGNSA. V was shortened by 1 base and J by 1 base, with 11 bases between the two germline ends. This CDR3 is 15 amino acids long. The CDR3 reads CASSLEPGFSYEQYF. The CDR3 DNA follows: TGTGCCAGCAGCTTAGAACCGGGATTTTCCTACGAGCAGTACTTC.

This clone has only a few counts. The chain has TRBV5-1 and TRBJ2-1; D gene ambiguous. V was trimmed by 0 bases and J by 0 bases, leaving 7 bases between them. Germline V gives CDR1 SGHRS, CDR2 YFSETQ. This CDR3 has 15 residues. The CDR3 coding sequence is TGCGCCAGCAGCTTGGGACAAAGCTCCTACAATGAGCAGTTCTTC. Translating it yields CASSLGQSSYNEQFF.

V and J are TRBV29-1 and TRBJ1-4, with TRBD1 matching over 10 bases. The V segment lost 6 bases and the J segment 1 base; nucleotides outside the gene matches: 2. The CDR3 runs to 14 residues. The germline V gene has CDR1 SQVTM and CDR2 ANQGSEA. The chain's CDR3 is CSVGTGVTNEKLFF. The CDR3 DNA sequence: TGCAGCGTCGGGACAGGGGTAACTAATGAAAAACTGTTTTTT.

The chain recombines TRBV28 with TRBJ1-3, with 9 bases identical to TRBD1. Germline V gene data show CDR1 as MDHEN and CDR2 as SYDVKM. CDR3 size: 14 residues. V trimming: 6 bases; J trimming: 4 bases; junction bases outside the gene matches: 4. The CDR3 nucleotides read TGTGCCAGCAGGGGACAGGGTTTGGGAAACACCATATATTTT. Translating it yields CASRGQGLGNTIYF.

Concerning this clone itself: Additional DNA sequences in this sample encode the identical CDR3. The chain is built from TRBV7-9 and TRBJ1-1, with D possibly matching TRBD1 (5 bases). The germline CDR1 and CDR2 sequences are SEHNR and FQNEAQ (reference sequence). This CDR3 contains 14 residues. V lost 5 bases and J lost 2, with 12 bases in between. As DNA, the CDR3 is TGTGCCAGCAGCCCTCAGGGCCGCAACACTGAAGCTTTCTTT. Amino acids: CASSPQGRNTEAFF.

The chain has TRBV2 and TRBJ2-3, with 7 bases matching TRBD1. V trimming: 3 bases; J trimming: 0 bases; junction bases outside the gene matches: 15. From germline, CDR1 is SNHLY and CDR2 FYNNEI. The CDR3 loop spans 19 amino acids. CDR3: CASSDVLWGQTLSTDTQYF. CDR3 in DNA: TGTGCCAGCAGTGATGTTTTGTGGGGACAGACCCTTAGCACAGATACGCAGTATTTT.

The chain employs TRBV18 and TRBJ2-3; 9 bases agree with TRBD1. The germline V gene encodes CDR1 KGHSH and CDR2 LQKENI. This CDR3 is built from 14 residues. Trimming at V came to 4 bases and at J to 5 bases, leaving 4 bases not matched to a gene. The DNA for the CDR3 is TGTGCCAGCTCACTCGGACAGGGGCGAGATACGCAGTATTTT. This codes for CASSLGQGRDTQYF.